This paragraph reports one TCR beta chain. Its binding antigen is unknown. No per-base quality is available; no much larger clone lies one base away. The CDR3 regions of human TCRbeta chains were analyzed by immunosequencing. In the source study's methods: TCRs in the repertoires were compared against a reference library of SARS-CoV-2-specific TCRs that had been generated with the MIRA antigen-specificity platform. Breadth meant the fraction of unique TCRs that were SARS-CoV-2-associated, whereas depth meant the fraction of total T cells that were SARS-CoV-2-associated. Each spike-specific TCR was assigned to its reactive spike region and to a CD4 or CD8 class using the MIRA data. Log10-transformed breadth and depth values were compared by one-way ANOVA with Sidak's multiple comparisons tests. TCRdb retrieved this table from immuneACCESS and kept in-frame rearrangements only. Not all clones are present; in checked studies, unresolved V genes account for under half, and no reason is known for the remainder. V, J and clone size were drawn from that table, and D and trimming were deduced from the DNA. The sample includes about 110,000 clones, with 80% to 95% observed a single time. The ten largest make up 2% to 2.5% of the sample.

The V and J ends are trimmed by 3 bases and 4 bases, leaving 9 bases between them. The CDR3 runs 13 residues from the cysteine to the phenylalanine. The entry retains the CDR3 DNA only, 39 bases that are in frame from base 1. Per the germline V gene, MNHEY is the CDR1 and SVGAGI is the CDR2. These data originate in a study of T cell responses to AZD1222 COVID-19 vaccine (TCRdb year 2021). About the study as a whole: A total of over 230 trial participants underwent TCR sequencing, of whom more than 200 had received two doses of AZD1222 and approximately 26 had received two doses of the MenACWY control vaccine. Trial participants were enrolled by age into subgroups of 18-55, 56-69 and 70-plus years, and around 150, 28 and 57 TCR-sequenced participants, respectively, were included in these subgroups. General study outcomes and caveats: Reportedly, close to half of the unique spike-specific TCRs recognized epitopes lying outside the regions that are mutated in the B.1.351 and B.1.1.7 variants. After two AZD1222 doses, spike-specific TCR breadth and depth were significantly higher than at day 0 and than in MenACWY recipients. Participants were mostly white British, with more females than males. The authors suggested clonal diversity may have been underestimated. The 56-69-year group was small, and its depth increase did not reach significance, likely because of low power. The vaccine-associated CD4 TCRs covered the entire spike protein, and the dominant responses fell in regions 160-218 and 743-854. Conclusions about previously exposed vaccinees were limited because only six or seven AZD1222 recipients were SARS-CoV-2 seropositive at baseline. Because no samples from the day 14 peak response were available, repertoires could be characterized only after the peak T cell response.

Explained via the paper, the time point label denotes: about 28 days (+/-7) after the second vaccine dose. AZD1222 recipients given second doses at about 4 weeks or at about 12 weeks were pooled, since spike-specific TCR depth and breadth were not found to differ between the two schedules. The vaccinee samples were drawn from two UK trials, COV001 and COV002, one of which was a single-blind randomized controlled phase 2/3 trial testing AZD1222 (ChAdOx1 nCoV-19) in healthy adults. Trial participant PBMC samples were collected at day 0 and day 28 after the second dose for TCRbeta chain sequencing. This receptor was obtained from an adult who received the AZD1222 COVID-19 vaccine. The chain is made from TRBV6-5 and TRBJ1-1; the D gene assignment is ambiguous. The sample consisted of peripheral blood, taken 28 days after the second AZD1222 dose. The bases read TGTGCCAGCAGTTATGCCGGGCTCACTGAAGCTTTCTTT. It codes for CASSYAGLTEAFF.